This TCR beta chain was retrieved from a study of cytomegalovirus exposure and HLA in healthy donors. This clone was counted only a few times. This CDR3 is built from 15 residues. With 0 bases removed from V and 6 bases from J, the gap between germline ends came to 11 bases. The germline V gene encodes CDR1 MNHEY and CDR2 SVGAGI. Healthy bone marrow donors made up the donors. Use of 60 Vbeta and 13 Jbeta primers characterized the PCR. The data were produced by immunoSEQ multiplex PCR, yet TCRdb's version contains in-frame clones alone and is incomplete. The sample has about 95,000 clones; 65% to 90% are singletons.

The receptor was derived from a man aged 30 to 45 in good health and CMV-seropositive. The rearrangement uses TRBV6-5 and TRBJ2-2; D is possibly TRBD1 (5 bases). Input material: PBMCs. The CDR3 sequence: CASSYSGQFSGELFF. CDR3 in DNA: TGTGCCAGCAGTTACTCCGGACAATTCTCCGGGGAGCTGTTTTTT.